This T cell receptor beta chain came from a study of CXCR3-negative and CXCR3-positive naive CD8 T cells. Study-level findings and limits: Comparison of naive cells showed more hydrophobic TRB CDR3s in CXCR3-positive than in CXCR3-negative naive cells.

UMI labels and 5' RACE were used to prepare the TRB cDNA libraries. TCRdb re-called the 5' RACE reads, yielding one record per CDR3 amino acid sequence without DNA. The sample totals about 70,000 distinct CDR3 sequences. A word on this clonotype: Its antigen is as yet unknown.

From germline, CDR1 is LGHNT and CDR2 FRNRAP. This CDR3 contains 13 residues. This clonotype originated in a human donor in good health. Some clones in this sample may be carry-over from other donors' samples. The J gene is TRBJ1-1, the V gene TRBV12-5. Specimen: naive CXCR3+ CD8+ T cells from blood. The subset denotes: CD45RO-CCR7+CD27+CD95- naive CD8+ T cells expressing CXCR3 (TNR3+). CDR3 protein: CASDQQEDTEAFF.